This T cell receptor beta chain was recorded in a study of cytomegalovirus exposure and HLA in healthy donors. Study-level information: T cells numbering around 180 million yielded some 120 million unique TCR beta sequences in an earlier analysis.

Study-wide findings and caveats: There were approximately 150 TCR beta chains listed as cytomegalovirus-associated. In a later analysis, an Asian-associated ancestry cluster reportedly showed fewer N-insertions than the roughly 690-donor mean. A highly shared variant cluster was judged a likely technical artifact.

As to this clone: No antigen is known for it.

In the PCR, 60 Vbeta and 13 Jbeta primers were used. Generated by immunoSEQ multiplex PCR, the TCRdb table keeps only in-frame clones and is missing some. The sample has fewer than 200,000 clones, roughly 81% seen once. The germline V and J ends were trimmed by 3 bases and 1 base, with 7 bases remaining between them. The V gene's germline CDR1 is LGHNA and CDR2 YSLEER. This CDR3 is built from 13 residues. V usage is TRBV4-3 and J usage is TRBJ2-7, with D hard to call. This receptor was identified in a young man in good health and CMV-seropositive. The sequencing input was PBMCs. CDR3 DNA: TGCGCCAGCAGCCAGTACTTATCCTACGAGCAGTACTTC. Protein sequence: CASSQYLSYEQYF.